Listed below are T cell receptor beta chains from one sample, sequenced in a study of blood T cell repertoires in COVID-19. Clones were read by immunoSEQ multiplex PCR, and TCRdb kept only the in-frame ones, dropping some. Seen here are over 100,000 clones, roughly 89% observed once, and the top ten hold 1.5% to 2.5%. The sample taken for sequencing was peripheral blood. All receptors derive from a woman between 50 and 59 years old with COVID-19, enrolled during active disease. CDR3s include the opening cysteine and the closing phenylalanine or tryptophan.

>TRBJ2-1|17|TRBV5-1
CASAQGPPTYSYNEQFF
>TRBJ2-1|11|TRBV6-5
CASSQRGGRFF
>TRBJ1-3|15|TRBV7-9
CASSIRQGRENTIYF
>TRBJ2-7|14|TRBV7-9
CASSLGAPSYEQYF
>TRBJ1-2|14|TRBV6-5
CASNSGTANYGYTF
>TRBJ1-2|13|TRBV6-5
CASYRGQNYGYTF
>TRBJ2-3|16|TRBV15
CATSRDRGGASFTQYF
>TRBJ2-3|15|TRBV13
CASSSRADDTDTQYF
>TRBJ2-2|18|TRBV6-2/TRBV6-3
CASSYRWPGVTNTGELFF
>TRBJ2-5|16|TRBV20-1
CSASSLGLTLQETQYF
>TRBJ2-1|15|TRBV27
CASSSDRGPYNEQFF
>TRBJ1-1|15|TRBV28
CASSLAMGGNTEAFF
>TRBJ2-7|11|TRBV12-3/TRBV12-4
CASSSWTSMYF
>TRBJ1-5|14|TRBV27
CASSFIGGNQPQHF
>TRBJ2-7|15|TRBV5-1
CASYEPGQGSYEQYF
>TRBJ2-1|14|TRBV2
CASSEAGQPNEQFF
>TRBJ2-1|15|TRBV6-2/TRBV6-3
CASSFPDFRRNEQFF
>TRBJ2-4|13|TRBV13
CASSRQGENIQYF
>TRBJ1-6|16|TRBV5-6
CASSSDWTGLISPLHF
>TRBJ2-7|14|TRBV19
CASSFAGGSYEQYF
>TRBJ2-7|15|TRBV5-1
CASSLSSGTSYEQYF
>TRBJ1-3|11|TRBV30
CAWRPGDTIYF
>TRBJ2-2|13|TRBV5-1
CASSFSDTGELFF
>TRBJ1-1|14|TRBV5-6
CASSDTGTGGSAFF
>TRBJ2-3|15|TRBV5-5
CASSFQGEGTDTQYF
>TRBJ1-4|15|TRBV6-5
CASSYSGGLGEKLFF
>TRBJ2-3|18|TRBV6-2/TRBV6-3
CASSYWVGLAGGPDTQYF
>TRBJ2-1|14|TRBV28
CASSFRLAANEQFF